Each of the 3 T cell receptor beta chains below was sequenced from the same sample in a study of blood T cell repertoires in COVID-19 (dated by TCRdb to about 2020). To prepare the library, the immunoSEQ multiplex PCR assay was applied. TCRdb holds this immuneACCESS table with in-frame rearrangements only. Some clones are missing; in checked studies, unresolved V genes explain under half, and the rest has no known cause. The sample profile shows roughly 500,000 clones; 88% of them were found once. Less than 2% of the sample lies in the top ten. The material sequenced was PBMCs or T cells enriched from blood (not recorded which). All receptors derive from a woman aged 40 to 50 who had recovered from COVID-19.

The chain employs TRBV6-6 and TRBJ1-1; D uncertain. The CDR3 runs 15 residues. The germline V gene has CDR1 MNHNY and CDR2 SVGAGI (reference sequence). Deletions cut 0 bases from V and 3 bases from J, with 11 bases between. CDR3 in amino acids: CASSYSTRGDTEAFF. The CDR3 DNA reads TGTGCCAGCAGTTACTCCACCCGGGGTGACACTGAAGCTTTCTTT.

The chain carries TRBV6-5 and TRBJ2-2, with D possibly matching TRBD1 (5 bases). Germline V CDR1 and CDR2: MNHEY, SVGAGI. V shed 6 bases and J shed 0 bases, with 11 bases lying between them. This CDR3 has 15 amino acids. This chain's CDR3 is CASSRQFANTGELFF. CDR3 coding DNA: TGTGCCAGCAGCCGACAGTTCGCGAACACCGGGGAGCTGTTTTTT.

In its sample, this clone was seen once. This chain uses TRBV13 with TRBJ1-2, with TRBD1 matching over 9 bases. Trimming at V came to 6 bases and at J to 6 bases, leaving 8 bases not matched to a gene. The CDR3 has 14 amino acids. Per the germline V gene, CDR1 is PRHDT and CDR2 is FYEKMQ (reference sequence). The CDR3 bases are TGTGCCAGCAGTGGGGACAGGGAATGGAATGGCTACACCTTC. This translates into CASSGDREWNGYTF.